These T cell receptor beta chains were read from a single sample in a study of tumor-infiltrating lymphocytes in localized non-small cell lung cancer. The table came from immunoSEQ multiplex PCR; TCRdb's copy has only in-frame clones and leaves some out. Of around 12,000 clones listed, 80% to 85% are singletons. The material sequenced was uninvolved lung tissue not adjacent to the tumor. The receptors were sampled from a human donor with non-small cell lung cancer. Each CDR3 is given with its conserved first and last residue. A D gene is named only where the DNA matches it firmly. Clone size is stated in some rows and not others, as once, few, many or a class when expanded.

>.|.|TRBV15|16|TRBJ1-1
TGTGCCACCAGCAGATCTTTCGGGGGCCGGAAGGCTGAAGCTTTCTTT
CATSRSFGGRKAEAFF
>TRBD1|.|TRBV30|16|TRBJ2-6
TGTGCCTGGAGTCAGGGGGTCAGGATTATGGCCAACGTCCTGACTTTC
CAWSQGVRIMANVLTF
>.|.|TRBV9|13|TRBJ2-2
TGTGCCAGCACCTTCGACAGGTTCGGGGAGCTGTTTTTT
CASTFDRFGELFF
>TRBD2|.|TRBV11-3|16|TRBJ2-3
TGTGCCAGCAGCTTAGCGGGCGGGGGGGGCACAGATACGCAGTATTTT
CASSLAGGGGTDTQYF
>TRBD1|.|TRBV10-3|16|TRBJ2-3
TGTGCCATCAGTGATCCCCGACAGGGGGCTACAGATACGCAGTATTTT
CAISDPRQGATDTQYF
>.|.|TRBV4-3|16|TRBJ2-7
TGCGCCAGCAGCCAAGGCCCCTTTTCAACGGGCTACGAGCAGTACTTC
CASSQGPFSTGYEQYF
>TRBD2|few|TRBV15|15|TRBJ2-1
TGTGCCACCAGCAGAGATAGCGGGGTTTCGAATGAGCAGTTCTTC
CATSRDSGVSNEQFF
>.|.|TRBV25-1|15|TRBJ2-1
TGTGCCAGCAGTGATACTACCGAGACAGGCAATGAGCAGTTCTTC
CASSDTTETGNEQFF
>.|.|TRBV4-3|13|TRBJ2-2
TGCGCCAGCAGCCAGTCCGGGCCCGGGGAGCTGTTTTTT
CASSQSGPGELFF
>.|.|TRBV7-2|16|TRBJ2-2
TGTGCCAGCAGCTTAAAATCCGACACGAACACCGGGGAGCTGTTTTTT
CASSLKSDTNTGELFF
>.|.|TRBV20-1|11|TRBJ2-1
TGCAGGCCACTTCATACCAGTGAGCAGTTCTTC
CRPLHTSEQFF
>.|.|TRBV2|14|TRBJ2-7
TGTGCCAGCAGTGACGACGAGGATTCCTACGAGCAGTACTTC
CASSDDEDSYEQYF
>TRBD1|.|TRBV7-8|14|TRBJ1-1
TGTGCCAGCAGCTCTACAGGGGCGAACACTGAAGCTTTCTTT
CASSSTGANTEAFF
>.|.|TRBV5-1|14|TRBJ1-5
TGCGCCAGCAGCTTGGAAGCCGGGAATCAGCCCCAGCATTTT
CASSLEAGNQPQHF
>.|.|TRBV6-5|13|TRBJ2-2
TGTGCCAGCAGTCGCCGGGTCGGAGGGGAGCTGTTTTTT
CASSRRVGGELFF
>.|.|TRBV28|13|TRBJ1-5
TGTGCCAGCAGGTGGGAGGGCTATCAGCCCCAGCATTTT
CASRWEGYQPQHF
>.|.|TRBV4-3|17|TRBJ2-3
TGCGCCAGCAGCCAAGTTGGGAACCTGGGAGCCACTTATACGCAGTATTTT
CASSQVGNLGATYTQYF
>TRBD1|.|TRBV6-1|15|TRBJ2-3
TGTGCCAGCAGTCCAAGGACAGGGAGCACAGATACGCAGTATTTT
CASSPRTGSTDTQYF
>TRBD2|.|TRBV7-9|15|TRBJ2-1
TGTGCCAGCAGCTGGACTAGCGGGGGGGTCGGTGAGCAGTTCTTC
CASSWTSGGVGEQFF
>TRBD1|.|TRBV19|15|TRBJ2-3
TGTGCCAGTAAGGGCCGACAGGGTTTCACAGATACGCAGTATTTT
CASKGRQGFTDTQYF